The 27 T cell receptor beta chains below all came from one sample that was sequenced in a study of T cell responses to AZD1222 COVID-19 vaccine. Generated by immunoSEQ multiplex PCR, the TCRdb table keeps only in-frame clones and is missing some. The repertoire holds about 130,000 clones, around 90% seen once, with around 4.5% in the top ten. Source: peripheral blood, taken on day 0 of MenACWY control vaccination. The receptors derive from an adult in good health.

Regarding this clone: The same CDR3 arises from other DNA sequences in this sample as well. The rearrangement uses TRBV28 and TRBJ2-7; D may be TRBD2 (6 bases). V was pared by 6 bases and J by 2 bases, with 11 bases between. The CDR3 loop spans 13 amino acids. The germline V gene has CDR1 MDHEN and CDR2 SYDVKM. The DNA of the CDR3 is TGTGCCAGCAGCTGGGACTCCACCTACGAGCAGTACTTC. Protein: CASSWDSTYEQYF.

For the CDR3, the DNA is TGTGCCAGCAGGAGGCGAGCGGACATCCACGAGCAGTACTTC. It is translated as CASRRRADIHEQYF. V usage is TRBV2 and J usage is TRBJ2-7, with D possibly called TRBD1 or TRBD2 (5 bases each). The V gene lost 6 bases and the J gene lost 5 bases, with 17 bases spanning the gap. Germline CDR1 is SNHLY and CDR2 is FYNNEI. CDR3 length equals 14 residues.

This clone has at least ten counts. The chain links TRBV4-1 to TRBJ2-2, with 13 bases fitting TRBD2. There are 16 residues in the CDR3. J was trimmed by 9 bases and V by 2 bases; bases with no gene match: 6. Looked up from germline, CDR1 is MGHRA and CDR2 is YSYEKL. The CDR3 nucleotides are TGCGCCAGCAGCCAACCTTTGGGACTAGCGGGACGGGAGCTGTTTTTT. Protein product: CASSQPLGLAGRELFF.

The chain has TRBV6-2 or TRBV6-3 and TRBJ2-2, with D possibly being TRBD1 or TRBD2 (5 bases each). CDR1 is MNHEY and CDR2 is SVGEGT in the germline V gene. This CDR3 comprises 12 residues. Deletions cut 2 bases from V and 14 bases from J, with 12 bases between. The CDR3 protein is CASSYRPGSLFF. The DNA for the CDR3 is TGTGCCAGCAGTTACAGGCCAGGGAGTCTGTTTTTT.

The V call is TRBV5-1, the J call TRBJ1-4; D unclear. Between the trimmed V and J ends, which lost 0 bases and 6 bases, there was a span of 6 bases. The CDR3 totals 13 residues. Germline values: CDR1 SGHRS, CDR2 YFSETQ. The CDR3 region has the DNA TGCGCCAGCAGCTTGGAGGGCTATGAAAAACTGTTTTTT. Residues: CASSLEGYEKLFF.

CDR3 amino acids: CASSLLATGAGANVLTF. CDR3 bases: TGTGCCAGCAGCCTCCTCGCGACAGGGGCTGGGGCCAACGTCCTGACTTTC. The chain recombines TRBV5-4 with TRBJ2-6; TRBD1 aligns across 8 bases. Germline CDR1 reads SGHNT; CDR2 reads YYREEE (reference sequence). The CDR3 runs to 17 residues. The V segment lost 4 bases and the J segment 2 bases; nucleotides outside the gene matches: 8.

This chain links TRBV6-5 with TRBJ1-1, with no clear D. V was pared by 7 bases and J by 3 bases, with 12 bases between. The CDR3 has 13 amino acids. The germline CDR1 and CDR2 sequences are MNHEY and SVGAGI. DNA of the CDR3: TGTGCCAGCACGCGGGGAGAATACACTGAAGCTTTCTTT. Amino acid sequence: CASTRGEYTEAFF.

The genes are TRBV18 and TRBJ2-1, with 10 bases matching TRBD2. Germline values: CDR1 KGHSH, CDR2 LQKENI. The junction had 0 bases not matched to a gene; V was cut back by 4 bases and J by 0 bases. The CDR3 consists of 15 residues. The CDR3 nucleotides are TGTGCCAGCTCACGGACTAGCGGCTCCTACAATGAGCAGTTCTTC. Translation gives CASSRTSGSYNEQFF.

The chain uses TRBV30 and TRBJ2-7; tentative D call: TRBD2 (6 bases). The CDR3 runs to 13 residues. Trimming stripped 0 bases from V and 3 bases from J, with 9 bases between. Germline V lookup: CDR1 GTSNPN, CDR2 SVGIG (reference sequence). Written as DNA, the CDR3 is TGTGCCTGGAGTGTACTCGGGGGCTACGAGCAGTACTTC. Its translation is CAWSVLGGYEQYF. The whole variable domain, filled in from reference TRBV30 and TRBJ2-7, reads SQTIHQWPATLVQPVGSPLSLECTVEGTSNPNLYWYRQAAGRGLQLLFYSVGIGQISSEVPQNLSASRPQDRQFILSSKKLLLSDSGFYLCAWSVLGGYEQYFGPGTRLTVT.

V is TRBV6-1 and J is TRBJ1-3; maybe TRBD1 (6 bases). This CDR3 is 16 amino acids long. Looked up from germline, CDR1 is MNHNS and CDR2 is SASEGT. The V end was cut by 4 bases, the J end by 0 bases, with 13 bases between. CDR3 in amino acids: CASSALQGTSGNTIYF. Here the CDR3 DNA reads TGTGCCAGCAGTGCGTTACAGGGAACCTCTGGAAACACCATATATTTT.

The CDR3 bases are TGTGCCAGCAGCTTAGGGTACCTTGGGGAGCTGTTTTTT. It yields the protein CASSLGYLGELFF. The chain recombines TRBV7-6 with TRBJ2-2; D is unclear. Germline CDR1 SGHVS, CDR2 FNYEAQ. The CDR3 length is 13 residues. The ends were cut back, 1 base at V and 8 bases at J, with 8 bases in the middle.

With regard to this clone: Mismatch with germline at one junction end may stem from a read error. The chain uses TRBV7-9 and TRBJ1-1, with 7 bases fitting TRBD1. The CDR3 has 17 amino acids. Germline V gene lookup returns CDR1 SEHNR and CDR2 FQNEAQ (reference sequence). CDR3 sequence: CASNLGSTGAVYTEAFF. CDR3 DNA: TGTGCCAGCAACTTAGGTTCTACAGGGGCGGTGTACACTGAAGCTTTCTTT.

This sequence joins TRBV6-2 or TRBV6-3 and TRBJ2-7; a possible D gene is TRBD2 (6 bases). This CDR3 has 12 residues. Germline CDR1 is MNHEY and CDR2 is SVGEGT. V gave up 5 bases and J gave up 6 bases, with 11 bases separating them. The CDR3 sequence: CASSQGLREQYF. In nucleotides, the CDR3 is TGTGCCAGCAGTCAAGGACTACGCGAGCAGTACTTC.

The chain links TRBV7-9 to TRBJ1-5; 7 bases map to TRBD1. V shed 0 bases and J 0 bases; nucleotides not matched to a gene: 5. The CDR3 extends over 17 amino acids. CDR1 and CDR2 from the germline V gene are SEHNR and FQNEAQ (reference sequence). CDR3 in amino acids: CASSLAPTGDSNQPQHF. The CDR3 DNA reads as TGTGCCAGCAGCTTAGCGCCAACAGGGGATAGCAATCAGCCCCAGCATTTT.

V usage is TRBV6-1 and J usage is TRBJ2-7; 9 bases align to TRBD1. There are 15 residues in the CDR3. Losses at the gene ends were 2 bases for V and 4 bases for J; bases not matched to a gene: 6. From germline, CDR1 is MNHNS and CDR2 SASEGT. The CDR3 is CASSERDRAPYEQYF. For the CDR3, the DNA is TGTGCCAGCAGTGAAAGGGACAGGGCTCCGTACGAGCAGTACTTC.

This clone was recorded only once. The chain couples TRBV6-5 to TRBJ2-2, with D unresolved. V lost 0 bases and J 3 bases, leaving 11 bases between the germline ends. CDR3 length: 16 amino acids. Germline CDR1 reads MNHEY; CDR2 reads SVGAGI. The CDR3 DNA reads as TGTGCCAGCAGTTACTCGGTGACGGGTTACACCGGGGAGCTGTTTTTT. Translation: CASSYSVTGYTGELFF.

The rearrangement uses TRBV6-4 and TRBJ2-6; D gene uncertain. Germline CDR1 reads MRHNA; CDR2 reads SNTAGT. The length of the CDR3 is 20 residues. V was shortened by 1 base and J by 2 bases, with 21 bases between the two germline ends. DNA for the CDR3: TGTGCCAGCAGTGACTGGTATGGGAATGTCAAAACGCCTGGGGCCAACGTCCTGACTTTC. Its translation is CASSDWYGNVKTPGANVLTF.

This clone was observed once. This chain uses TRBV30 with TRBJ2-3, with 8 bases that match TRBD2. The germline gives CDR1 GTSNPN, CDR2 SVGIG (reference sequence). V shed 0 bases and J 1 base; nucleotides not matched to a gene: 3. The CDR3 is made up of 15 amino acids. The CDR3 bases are TGTGCCTGGAGTGTACTCGGGAGGGGCACAGATACGCAGTATTTT. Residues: CAWSVLGRGTDTQYF.

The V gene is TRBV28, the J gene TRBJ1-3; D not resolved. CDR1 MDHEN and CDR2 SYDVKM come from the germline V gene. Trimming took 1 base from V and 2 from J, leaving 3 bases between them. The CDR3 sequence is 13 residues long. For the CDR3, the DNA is TGTGCCAGCAGTTTATCACCTGGAAACACCATATATTTT. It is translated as CASSLSPGNTIYF.

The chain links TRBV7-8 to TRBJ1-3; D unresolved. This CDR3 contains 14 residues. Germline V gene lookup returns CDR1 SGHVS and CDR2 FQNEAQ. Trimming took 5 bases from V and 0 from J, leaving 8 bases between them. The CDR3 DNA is TGTGCCAGCAGCCTTCGGGTCTCTGGAAACACCATATATTTT. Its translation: CASSLRVSGNTIYF.

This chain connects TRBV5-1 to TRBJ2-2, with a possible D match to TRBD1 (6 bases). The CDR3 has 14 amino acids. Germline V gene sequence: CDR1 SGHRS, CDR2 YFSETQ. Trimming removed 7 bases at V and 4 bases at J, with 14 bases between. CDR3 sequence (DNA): TGCGCCAGCGGTCGAGGGGGAAGCACCGGGGAGCTGTTTTTT. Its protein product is CASGRGGSTGELFF. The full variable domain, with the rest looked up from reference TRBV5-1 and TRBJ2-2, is KAGVTQTPRYLIKTRGQQVTLSCSPISGHRSVSWYQQTPGQGLQFLFEYFSETQRNKGNFPGRFSGRQFSNSRSEMNVSTLELGDSALYLCASGRGGSTGELFFGEGSRLTVL.

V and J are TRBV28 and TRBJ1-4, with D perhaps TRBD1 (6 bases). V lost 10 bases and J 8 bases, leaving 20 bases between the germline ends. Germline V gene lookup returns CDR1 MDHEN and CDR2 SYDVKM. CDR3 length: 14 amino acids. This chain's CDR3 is CATEGGTKGEKLFF. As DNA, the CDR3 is TGTGCCACAGAGGGGGGCACGAAGGGAGAAAAACTGTTTTTT.

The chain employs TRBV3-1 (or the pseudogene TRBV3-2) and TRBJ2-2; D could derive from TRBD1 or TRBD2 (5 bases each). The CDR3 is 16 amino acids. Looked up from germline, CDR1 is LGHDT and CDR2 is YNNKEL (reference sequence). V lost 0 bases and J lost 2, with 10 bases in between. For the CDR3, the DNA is TGTGCCAGCAGCCAAGAGGGGGTTGGTAACACCGGGGAGCTGTTTTTT. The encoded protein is CASSQEGVGNTGELFF.

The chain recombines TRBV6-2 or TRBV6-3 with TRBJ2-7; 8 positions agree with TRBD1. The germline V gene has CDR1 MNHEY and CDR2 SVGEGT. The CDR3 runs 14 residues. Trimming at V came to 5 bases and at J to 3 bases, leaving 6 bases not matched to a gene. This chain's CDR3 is CASSTGTGFYEQYF. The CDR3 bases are TGTGCCAGCAGTACGGGGACAGGTTTCTACGAGCAGTACTTC.

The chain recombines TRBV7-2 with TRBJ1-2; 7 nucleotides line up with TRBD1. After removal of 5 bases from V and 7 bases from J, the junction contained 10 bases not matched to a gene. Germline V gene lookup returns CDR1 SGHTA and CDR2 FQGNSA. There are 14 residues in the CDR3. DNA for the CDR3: TGTGCCAGCAGCAACAGGGGCAAGCGAATTGGCTACACCTTC. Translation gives CASSNRGKRIGYTF.

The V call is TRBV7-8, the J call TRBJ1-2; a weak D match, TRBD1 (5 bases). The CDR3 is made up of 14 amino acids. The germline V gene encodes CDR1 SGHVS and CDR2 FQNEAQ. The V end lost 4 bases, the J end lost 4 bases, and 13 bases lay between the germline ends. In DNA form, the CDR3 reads TGTGCCAGCAGCTCTAGGGGCCCAGGCTATGGCTACACCTTC. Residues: CASSSRGPGYGYTF.

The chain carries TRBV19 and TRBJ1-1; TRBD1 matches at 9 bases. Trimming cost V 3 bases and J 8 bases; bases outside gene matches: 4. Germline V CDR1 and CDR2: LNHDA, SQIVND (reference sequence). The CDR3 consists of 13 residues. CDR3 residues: CASSMGTGPEAFF. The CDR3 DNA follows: TGTGCCAGTAGTATGGGGACAGGGCCCGAAGCTTTCTTT.